The 27 T cell receptor beta chains presented below share a single source sample, sequenced in a study of response to subunit inactivated influenza vaccine. MiXCR, run by TCRdb on the RT-PCR reads, gives a single entry per CDR3 protein. Among about 620,000 distinct CDR3 sequences listed, around 11% were seen once. These data also formed part of another study, on T cells expressing NK-cell markers. That investigation notes: TCR beta libraries carry UMIs added by 5'RACE template switching.

The sample in question was PBMCs from blood, obtained on the day of vaccination. These receptors were obtained from a man aged 45 to 65 who received an inactivated influenza vaccine.

A few counts support this clonotype. The chain uses TRBV2 and TRBJ2-1; maybe TRBD2 (6 bases). V was cut by 7 bases and J by 10 bases, with 23 bases left in between. CDR1 is SNHLY, CDR2 FYNNEI, per germline. CDR3 size: 15 residues. In DNA form, the CDR3 reads TGTGCCAGCAATCTTATGGTTATTCGGGGGTCCGAGCAGTTCTTC. The encoded protein is CASNLMVIRGSEQFF.

This clonotype was recorded a few times. This chain links TRBV5-1 with TRBJ2-5, with TRBD1 as a possible D gene (5 bases). V was cut by 0 bases and J by 5 bases, with 14 bases left in between. Germline loops: CDR1 SGHRS, CDR2 YFSETQ. The CDR3 length is 15 residues. The DNA for the CDR3 is TGCGCCAGCAGCTTGGCCGGACACGGACGGGAGACCCAGTACTTC. Encoded protein: CASSLAGHGRETQYF.

As regards this clonotype: Compared with germline, one end of the junction differs, possibly owing to a read error. The rearrangement joins TRBV7-2 to TRBJ1-1; possible D gene TRBD1, 5 bases. Per germline, CDR1 SGHTA and CDR2 FQGNSA. This CDR3 region has 14 residues. CDR3 sequence reads: CASSLGSGTQRGLF. CDR3 nucleotides: TGTGCCAGCAGCTTAGGTTCCGGGACCCAGCGTGGTCTCTTT.

The V call is TRBV9, the J call TRBJ1-1; 10 nucleotides line up with TRBD1. With 4 bases clipped from V and 4 bases from J, the junction kept 10 bases outside the gene matches. CDR3 length equals 16 residues. Germline V lookup: CDR1 SGDLS, CDR2 YYNGEE. The CDR3 sequence: CASSPRTGGVVTEAFF. CDR3 in DNA: TGTGCCAGCAGCCCAAGGACAGGGGGGGTCGTCACTGAAGCTTTCTTT.

The chain combines TRBV5-1 with TRBJ2-1, with TRBD2 matching over 10 bases. V shed 5 bases and J 2 bases; nucleotides not matched to a gene: 4. This CDR3 has 15 amino acids. Germline CDR1 reads SGHRS; CDR2 reads YFSETQ. DNA of the CDR3: TGCGCCAGCAGACGTAGCGGGGGGCCCTACAATGAGCAGTTCTTC. As protein: CASRRSGGPYNEQFF.

This clonotype was seen ten or more times. The chain employs TRBV12-3 or TRBV12-4 and TRBJ1-1; D is ambiguous. The V gene lost 5 bases and the J gene lost 2 bases, with 9 bases spanning the gap. The CDR3 totals 13 residues. The CDR3 loop is CASSPRPNTEAFF. CDR3 coding DNA: TGTGCCAGCAGTCCACGACCCAACACTGAAGCTTTCTTT.

This clonotype was observed a few times. This chain joins TRBV6-1 and TRBJ2-2; TRBD1 aligns across 8 bases. V was clipped by 5 bases and J by 5 bases; unmatched bases: 10. Per germline, CDR1 MNHNS and CDR2 SASEGT. The CDR3 is 16 residues long. This CDR3 is CASSKNPQGATGELFF. The CDR3 DNA reads as TGTGCCAGCAGTAAAAATCCCCAGGGGGCTACCGGGGAGCTGTTTTTT.

V usage is TRBV3-1 and J usage is TRBJ2-2, with D perhaps TRBD2 (7 bases). Between the trimmed V and J ends, which lost 2 bases and 4 bases, there was a span of 11 bases. The germline gives CDR1 LGHDT, CDR2 YNNKEL (reference sequence). The CDR3 contains 15 residues. CDR3 sequence (DNA): TGTGCCAGCAGCCAAAACGGGGGGCTCACCGGGGAGCTGTTTTTT. Protein product: CASSQNGGLTGELFF.

Only a few counts were recorded for this clonotype. This chain links TRBV4-1 with TRBJ2-3, with 10 bases identical to TRBD2. There are 15 residues in the CDR3. Germline assignment: CDR1 MGHRA and CDR2 YSYEKL. Trimming took 6 bases from V and 1 from J; bases not matched to a gene: 4. CDR3 nucleotides: TGCGCCAGCAGACTAGCGGGACTCCGCACAGATACGCAGTATTTT. It codes for CASRLAGLRTDTQYF.

This chain connects TRBV15 to TRBJ2-7, with D perhaps TRBD1 (5 bases). Germline assignment: CDR1 LNHNV and CDR2 YYDKDF (reference sequence). The CDR3 contains 14 residues. V dropped 2 bases and J dropped 0 bases, with 8 bases sitting between them. The DNA of the CDR3 is TGTGCCACCAGCAGACAGGGTAGCTCCTACGAGCAGTACTTC. The encoded protein is CATSRQGSSYEQYF.

A few counts support this clonotype. The chain joins TRBV27 to TRBJ1-1, with a possible D match to TRBD1 (5 bases). The CDR3 loop spans 14 amino acids. Germline CDR1 MNHEY, CDR2 SMNVEV (reference sequence). Deletions cut 6 bases from V and 1 base from J, with 12 bases between. Here the CDR3 reads CASRVGGSNTEAFF. The CDR3 region has the DNA TGTGCCAGCAGAGTTGGGGGTTCGAACACTGAAGCTTTCTTT.

V is TRBV20-1 and J is TRBJ1-1; D uncertain. The CDR3 covers 13 residues. Germline V CDR1 and CDR2: DFQATT, SNEGSKA (reference sequence). The V and J ends lost 3 bases and 6 bases respectively, with 14 bases between them. In DNA, the CDR3 is TGCAGTGCTAGGTCCCTACTTAGCTCTGAAGCTTTCTTT. Translation gives CSARSLLSSEAFF.

This clonotype was counted a few times. This rearrangement joins TRBV5-5 to TRBJ1-5; maybe TRBD1 (6 bases). The germline V gene has CDR1 SGHKS and CDR2 YYEKEE (reference sequence). The CDR3 loop spans 15 amino acids. V lost 4 bases and J 2 bases, leaving 13 bases between the germline ends. The CDR3 loop reads CASSPYRAGNQPQHF. Written as DNA, the CDR3 is TGTGCCAGCAGCCCCTACAGGGCTGGCAATCAGCCCCAGCATTTT. Variable domain in full (rest from reference TRBV5-5 and TRBJ1-5): DAGVTQSPTHLIKTRGQQVTLRCSPISGHKSVSWYQQVLGQGPQFIFQYYEKEERGRGNFPDRFSARQFPNYSSELNVNALLLGDSALYLCASSPYRAGNQPQHFGDGTRLSIL.

At least ten counts were recorded for this clonotype. The rearrangement links TRBV20-1 to TRBJ2-5; 8 bases match TRBD2. Germline-derived CDR1 and CDR2 are DFQATT and SNEGSKA (reference sequence). This CDR3 region has 15 residues. V was clipped by 0 bases and J by 3 bases; unmatched bases: 6. The CDR3 spells CSARDSTSGKETQYF. The CDR3 region has the DNA TGCAGTGCTAGAGATTCAACTAGCGGAAAAGAGACCCAGTACTTC.

Many counts were recorded for this clonotype. V and J are TRBV29-1 and TRBJ2-5, with D possibly being TRBD1 (5 bases). Germline assignment: CDR1 SQVTM and CDR2 ANQGSEA. The CDR3 is 11 residues long. V shed 6 bases and J shed 5 bases, with 10 bases lying between them. In nucleotides, the CDR3 is TGCAGCGTCCAGGGCCACGAGACCCAGTACTTC. It translates to CSVQGHETQYF.

The V gene is TRBV10-1, the J gene TRBJ2-7, with 12 bases lining up with TRBD2. The CDR3 length is 16 residues. CDR1 and CDR2 from the germline V gene are WNHNN and SYGVQD (reference sequence). The V and J ends lost 0 bases and 3 bases, in that order; junction bases with no gene match: 3. In DNA, the CDR3 is TGCGCCAGCAGTGAGTCGGGACTAGCGGGCGGCTACGAGCAGTACTTC. It codes for CASSESGLAGGYEQYF.

The chain carries TRBV28 and TRBJ1-5; a possible D gene is TRBD1 (6 bases). The germline CDR1 and CDR2 sequences are MDHEN and SYDVKM. Trimming shortened V by 7 bases and J by 1 base, and 11 bases separated the two germline ends. This CDR3 has 14 residues. The CDR3 DNA sequence: TGTGCCAGCACGGGGGCGCAAAGCAATCAGCCCCAGCATTTT. Translated, it gives CASTGAQSNQPQHF.

This clonotype was seen a handful of times. The chain uses TRBV29-1 and TRBJ2-1; 9 positions agree with TRBD2. The CDR3 is 14 residues long. V was pared by 1 base and J by 4 bases, with 2 bases of the junction left unmatched. CDR1 SQVTM and CDR2 ANQGSEA come from the germline V gene. For the CDR3, the DNA is TGCAGCGTTGAAGGTAGCGGGAGTTACAATGAGCAGTTCTTC. Protein: CSVEGSGSYNEQFF.

This clonotype turned up a few times. The chain links TRBV28 to TRBJ2-4; D may be TRBD2 (6 bases). In germline, CDR1 is MDHEN, CDR2 SYDVKM. CDR3 length: 15 residues. With 2 bases removed from V and 6 bases from J, the gap between germline ends came to 14 bases. CDR3 in amino acids: CASSLTGVGRNIQYF. DNA for the CDR3: TGTGCCAGCAGTTTAACGGGGGTAGGGAGAAACATTCAGTACTTC.

This clonotype was seen more than once but under ten times. The gene calls are TRBV7-9 and TRBJ2-2; D possibly corresponds to TRBD1 (6 bases). This CDR3 is built from 17 residues. CDR1 and CDR2 (germline): SEHNR, FQNEAQ (reference sequence). Trimming removed 5 bases at V and 6 bases at J, with 22 bases between. The CDR3 nucleotides read TGTGCCAGCAGCGCACCCCCCGGGACACCGATTTCCGGGGAGCTGTTTTTT. This gives the protein CASSAPPGTPISGELFF.

This clonotype appeared a few times. This chain links TRBV20-1 with TRBJ2-2; the match to TRBD2 covers 9 bases. Trimming removed 5 bases from V and 6 bases from J; junction bases left unmatched: 7. The germline gives CDR1 DFQATT, CDR2 SNEGSKA (reference sequence). CDR3 size: 14 residues. Written as DNA, the CDR3 is TGCAGTGCTCGCTTCAGCGGGAGGCCCGGGGAGCTGTTTTTT. Encoded protein: CSARFSGRPGELFF.

The chain couples TRBV2 to TRBJ2-2, with TRBD2 as a possible D gene (6 bases). Germline V gene sequence: CDR1 SNHLY, CDR2 FYNNEI. The CDR3 contains 14 residues. The germline V and J ends were trimmed by 3 bases and 2 bases, with 7 bases remaining between them. CDR3 nucleotides: TGTGCCAGCAGTGATGGACTAAACACCGGGGAGCTGTTTTTT. It yields the protein CASSDGLNTGELFF.

This clonotype was seen only a few times. This chain links TRBV4-3 with TRBJ1-1, with 8 bases aligning to TRBD1. The CDR3 contains 17 residues. CDR1 LGHNA and CDR2 YSLEER come from the germline V gene. V shed 1 base and J 6 bases; nucleotides not matched to a gene: 13. The CDR3 bases are TGCGCCAGCAGCCAAGGACAGGGGCCAACAGTAGGGTCTGAAGCTTTCTTT. This gives the protein CASSQGQGPTVGSEAFF.

CDR3: CASSSDRAPLYEQYF. The CDR3 region has the DNA TGTGCCAGCAGCTCTGACAGGGCGCCTCTCTACGAGCAGTACTTC. This chain links TRBV28 with TRBJ2-7; 7 positions agree with TRBD1. The trim removed 6 bases at V and 3 bases at J, leaving 11 bases unmatched. CDR1 is MDHEN, CDR2 SYDVKM, per germline. The CDR3 consists of 15 residues.

A few counts support this clonotype. This rearrangement joins TRBV12-3 or TRBV12-4 to TRBJ2-4; D might be TRBD2 (6 bases). The CDR3 loop spans 16 amino acids. V was trimmed by 5 bases and J by 1 base, leaving 15 bases between them. The CDR3 sequence: CASSQPAGSAKNIQYF. The CDR3 DNA reads as TGTGCCAGCAGTCAACCGGCGGGGAGCGCCAAAAACATTCAGTACTTC.

The J gene is TRBJ1-3, the V gene TRBV28; D might be TRBD1 (5 bases). The CDR3 has 15 amino acids. The V end was cut by 2 bases, the J end by 0 bases, with 8 bases between. The V gene's germline CDR1 is MDHEN and CDR2 SYDVKM. The CDR3 region is CASSLQGASGNTIYF. The CDR3 bases are TGTGCCAGCAGTTTACAAGGGGCCTCTGGAAACACCATATATTTT.

V and J are TRBV27 and TRBJ2-5; 9 bases align to TRBD2. The CDR3 has 17 residues. The V gene end was trimmed by 0 bases and the J gene end by 0 bases; junction bases not matched to a gene: 5. Looked up from germline, CDR1 is MNHEY and CDR2 is SMNVEV (reference sequence). The CDR3 region is CASSLSWASGDQETQYF. In DNA, the CDR3 is TGTGCCAGCAGTTTATCATGGGCTAGCGGGGACCAAGAGACCCAGTACTTC.